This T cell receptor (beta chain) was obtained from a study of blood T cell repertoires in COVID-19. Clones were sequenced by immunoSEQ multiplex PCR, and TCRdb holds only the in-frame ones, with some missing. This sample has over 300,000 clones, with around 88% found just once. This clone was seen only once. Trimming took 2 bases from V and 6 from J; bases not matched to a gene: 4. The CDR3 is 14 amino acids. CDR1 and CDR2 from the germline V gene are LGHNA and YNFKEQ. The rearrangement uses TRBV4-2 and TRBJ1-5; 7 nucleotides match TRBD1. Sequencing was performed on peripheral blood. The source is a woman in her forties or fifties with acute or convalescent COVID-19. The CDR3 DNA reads TGTGCCAGCAGCCAAAGACAGGGTAGTCAGCCCCAGCATTTT. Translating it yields CASSQRQGSQPQHF.